Listed here are 10 T cell receptor beta chains from one sample, sequenced in a study of early T cells in non-severe SARS-CoV-2 infection. A single record per CDR3 protein comes from TCRdb applying MiXCR to the 5' RACE reads. Of roughly 80,000 distinct CDR3 sequences listed, more than 12% are singletons. Sequences were obtained from whole blood. The receptors stem from an adult who was a healthcare worker with PCR-confirmed SARS-CoV-2 infection or an uninfected control (not recorded which).

This chain joins TRBV9 and TRBJ2-7; D gene unclear. This CDR3 has 13 amino acids. CDR1 is SGDLS and CDR2 is YYNGEE in the germline V gene. With 4 bases removed from V and 8 bases from J, the gap between germline ends came to 16 bases. CDR3 amino acids: CASSPSLADQQYF. The CDR3 nucleotides are TGTGCCAGCAGCCCCTCACTCGCGGATCAGCAGTACTTC.

This clonotype was recorded many times. The rearrangement joins TRBV20-1 to TRBJ2-5, with 8 bases matching TRBD2. Trimming cost V 0 bases and J 5 bases; bases outside gene matches: 11. The CDR3 is 16 residues long. Germline V gene data show CDR1 as DFQATT and CDR2 as SNEGSKA (reference sequence). Written as DNA, the CDR3 is TGCAGTGCTAGAGATACCATGGCGGGAGGTGGGGAGACCCAGTACTTC. It codes for CSARDTMAGGGETQYF.

Many counts were recorded for this clonotype. V is TRBV27 and J is TRBJ2-7; no firm D call. CDR3 length equals 13 residues. Germline CDR1 and CDR2: MNHEY and SMNVEV (reference sequence). Deletions cut 4 bases from V and 2 bases from J, with 9 bases between. The CDR3 bases are TGTGCCAGCAGTTCCCCTAACCCCTACGAGCAGTACTTC. Translating gives CASSSPNPYEQYF.

This clonotype was observed many times. The J gene is TRBJ2-4, the V gene TRBV29-1; D unresolved. Germline-derived CDR1 and CDR2 are SQVTM and ANQGSEA. This CDR3 comprises 12 residues. The V and J ends lost 1 base and 6 bases respectively, with 7 bases between them. For the CDR3, the DNA is TGCAGCGTTGAAGGGGGTGTAAACATTCAGTACTTC. It is translated as CSVEGGVNIQYF.

A few counts support this clonotype. V usage is TRBV12-3 or TRBV12-4 and J usage is TRBJ2-1, with D possibly being TRBD1 or TRBD2 (5 bases each). Trimming shortened V by 3 bases and J by 0 bases, and 18 bases separated the two germline ends. The CDR3 totals 18 residues. For the CDR3, the DNA is TGTGCCAGCAGTTTGTTTTTCCTGGGGGACCGCTCCTACAATGAGCAGTTCTTC. The encoded protein is CASSLFFLGDRSYNEQFF.

This clonotype has more than one count but fewer than ten. The genes are TRBV19 and TRBJ1-5; 9 bases align to TRBD1. The CDR3 loop spans 13 amino acids. The V segment lost 5 bases and the J segment 6 bases; nucleotides outside the gene matches: 2. Looked up from germline, CDR1 is LNHDA and CDR2 is SQIVND (reference sequence). The CDR3 region is CASSQQGAQPQHF. The CDR3 coding sequence is TGTGCCAGTAGTCAACAGGGGGCTCAGCCCCAGCATTTT.

This clonotype has only a few counts. The CDR3 region is CASRSPDRGWNEQFF. CDR3 sequence (DNA): TGTGCCAGCAGAAGCCCGGACAGGGGGTGGAATGAGCAGTTCTTC. The chain links TRBV21-1 to TRBJ2-1; the DNA was not compared with TRBD1, the D call given in the table. TRBV21-1 is a recognized pseudogene. The CDR3 loop spans 15 amino acids.

There are many counts of this clonotype. The CDR3 spells CASSWGPQPQHF. The DNA for the CDR3 is TGTGCCAGCAGTTGGGGTCCTCAGCCCCAGCATTTT. V usage is TRBV12-3 or TRBV12-4 and J usage is TRBJ1-5; D gene unclear. V shed 4 bases and J shed 6 bases, with 7 bases lying between them. CDR3 size: 12 residues.

This clonotype was recorded at least ten times. The junction and the germline gene differ at one end; a read error may be behind it. The chain uses TRBV7-7 and TRBJ2-1; 8 positions match TRBD2. CDR3 size: 15 residues. Looked up from germline, CDR1 is SSHAT and CDR2 is FNYEAQ (reference sequence). The CDR3 DNA follows: TGTGCTAGCAGCTTAGGACTAGCAGACTACAATGAGCAGTTCTTC. This sequence encodes CASSLGLADYNEQFF.

V is TRBV12-3 or TRBV12-4 and J is TRBJ2-7; D is undetermined. The CDR3 runs 15 residues. Trimming pared 6 bases from V and 0 bases from J, leaving 15 bases between. In DNA, the CDR3 is TGTGCCAGCAGCCGGCGATTAGATAGCTCCTACGAGCAGTACTTC. Residues: CASSRRLDSSYEQYF.